The source of this TCR beta chain is a study of T cell responses to AZD1222 COVID-19 vaccine. Study-level points and caveats: There were repertoire samples only from the period after the peak T cell response. Among spike-specific TCRs, nearly half reportedly target unmutated variant regions. An increase in Spike-specific TCR breadth and depth was observed after two AZD1222 doses.

With respect to this clone: What it recognizes is unknown.

The table came from immunoSEQ multiplex PCR; TCRdb's copy has only in-frame clones and leaves some out. This repertoire shows some 81,000 clones, about 86% found once; its top ten account for about 6%. Germline lookup yields CDR1 SGHAT and CDR2 FQNNGV. V was clipped by 5 bases and J by 5 bases, with 10 bases between them. The CDR3 spans 13 residues. The sequences come from peripheral blood, collected 28 days after the second AZD1222 dose. The V and J genes are TRBV11-2 and TRBJ1-5; tentatively, D is TRBD1 (6 bases). The TCR comes from an adult who received the AZD1222 COVID-19 vaccine. The CDR3 bases are TGTGCCAGCAGCCCGGACAGATATCAGCCCCAGCATTTT. Its protein product is CASSPDRYQPQHF.